This T cell receptor (beta chain) comes out of a study of technical replicates of blood from a few donors. Libraries were prepared by immunoSEQ multiplex PCR; TCRdb keeps only in-frame clonotypes and omits some of them. The data show roughly 73,000 clones, around 93% seen once. This CDR3 is 16 amino acids long. V dropped 4 bases and J dropped 4 bases, with 18 bases sitting between them. The V call is TRBV5-7, the J call TRBJ2-1, with a tentative D call TRBD1 (6 bases). TRBV5-7 is noted as an ORF with a role that remains uncertain. Material: T cells isolated from PBMCs. The receptor was isolated from a human donor in good health. The CDR3 DNA sequence: TGTGCCAGCAGCCGCTCAGGGGCACGTACATACAATGAGCAGTTCTTC. It yields the protein CASSRSGARTYNEQFF.